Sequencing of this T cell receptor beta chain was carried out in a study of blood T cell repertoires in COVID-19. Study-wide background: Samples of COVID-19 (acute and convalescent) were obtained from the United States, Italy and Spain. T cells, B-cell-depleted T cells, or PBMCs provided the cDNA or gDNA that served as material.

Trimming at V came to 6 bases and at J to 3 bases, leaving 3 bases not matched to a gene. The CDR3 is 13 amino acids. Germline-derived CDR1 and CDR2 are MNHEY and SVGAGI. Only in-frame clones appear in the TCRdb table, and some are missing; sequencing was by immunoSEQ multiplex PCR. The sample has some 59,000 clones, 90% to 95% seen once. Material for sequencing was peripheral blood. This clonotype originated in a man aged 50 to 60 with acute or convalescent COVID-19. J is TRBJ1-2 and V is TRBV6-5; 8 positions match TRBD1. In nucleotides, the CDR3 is TGTGCCAGCAGCTTGACAGGGGACTATGGCTACACCTTC. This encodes CASSLTGDYGYTF.